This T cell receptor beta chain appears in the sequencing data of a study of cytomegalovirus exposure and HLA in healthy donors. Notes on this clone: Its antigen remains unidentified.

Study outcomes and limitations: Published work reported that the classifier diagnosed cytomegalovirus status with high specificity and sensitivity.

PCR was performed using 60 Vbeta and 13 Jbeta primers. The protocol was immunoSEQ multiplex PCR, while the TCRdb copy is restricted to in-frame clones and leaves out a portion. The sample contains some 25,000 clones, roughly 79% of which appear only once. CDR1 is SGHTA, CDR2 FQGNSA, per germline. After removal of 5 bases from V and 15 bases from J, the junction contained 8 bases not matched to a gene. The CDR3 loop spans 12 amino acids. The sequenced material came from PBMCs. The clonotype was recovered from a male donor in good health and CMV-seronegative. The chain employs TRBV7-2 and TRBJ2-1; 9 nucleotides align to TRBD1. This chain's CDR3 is CASSEGTGQSFF. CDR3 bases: TGTGCCAGCAGCGAAGGGACAGGGCAATCGTTCTTC.